The clone carrying this T cell receptor beta chain was counted between two and nine times. The antigen is unknown. The germline CDR1 and CDR2 sequences are SGHRS and YFSETQ. The V and J ends lost 7 bases and 6 bases, in that order; junction bases with no gene match: 10. The CDR3 runs 14 residues. One entry per CDR3 protein results from TCRdb running MiXCR on the 5' RACE reads. The repertoire holds some 210,000 distinct CDR3 sequences, with approximately 15% as singletons. The data were taken from a study of identical twins. General observations from the study: Compared with models, monozygotic twins showed more out-of-frame TCR alpha sharing.

Another study also made use of these data, one on T cells expressing NK-cell markers. That study reports: In several experiments, sorting was restricted to alpha-beta TCR T cells by an anti-gamma-delta TCR antibody.

Sequences were obtained from CD8+ T cells sorted from blood. The receptor comes from a young woman in good health. The V call is TRBV5-1, the J call TRBJ2-1; 7 nucleotides agree with TRBD2. This CDR3 is CASSQRGALNEQFF. The CDR3 coding sequence is TGCGCCAGCTCTCAGCGGGGTGCCCTCAATGAGCAGTTCTTC.